Listed here are 27 T cell receptor beta chains from one sample, sequenced in a study of OX40 agonist ivuxolimab in advanced cancers. Data came from immunoSEQ multiplex PCR; TCRdb stores just in-frame clones and leaves some out. The sample includes over 40,000 clones, approximately 84% of them seen just once. Source: CD4+ or CD8+ T cells sorted from blood, taken in a trial of the OX40 agonist ivuxolimab. Receptors originate from an adult with an advanced solid tumor such as melanoma, head and neck, liver or kidney cancer.

CDR3 DNA: TGTGCCAGCAGCGGAACAGGGCAGGGTTTCCACGAGCAGTACTTC. Translated, it gives CASSGTGQGFHEQYF. J is TRBJ2-7 and V is TRBV9; a weak D match, TRBD1 (6 bases). With 3 bases removed from V and 5 bases from J, the gap between germline ends came to 18 bases. The CDR3 totals 15 residues. Germline V gene data show CDR1 as SGDLS and CDR2 as YYNGEE.

Within the sample, this clone is medium-sized. The chain joins TRBV28 to TRBJ1-4, with 9 bases aligning to TRBD1. The CDR3 is 14 residues long. Per germline, CDR1 MDHEN and CDR2 SYDVKM. Unmatched junction bases numbered 7, after V lost 5 bases and J lost 9 bases. As DNA, the CDR3 is TGTGCCAGCAGTATAACAGGGGGCGTTAAAAAACTGTTTTTT. Protein sequence: CASSITGGVKKLFF.

V is TRBV6-1 and J is TRBJ1-5; TRBD1 agrees at 7 bases. The germline gives CDR1 MNHNS, CDR2 SASEGT. CDR3 length equals 15 residues. The V segment lost 1 base and the J segment 5 bases; nucleotides outside the gene matches: 5. The CDR3 bases are TGTGCCAGCAGTGAAGTAGGGGGCGGGGATCAGCCCCAGCATTTT. Its protein is CASSEVGGGDQPQHF.

The genes are TRBV13 and TRBJ2-2; D remains ambiguous. The CDR3 extends over 17 amino acids. CDR1 is PRHDT, CDR2 FYEKMQ, per germline (reference sequence). The V end lost 1 base, the J end lost 1 base, and 13 bases lay between the germline ends. CDR3 bases: TGTGCCAGCAGCTTAGAGCTCTCCACATTGAACACCGGGGAGCTGTTTTTT. It encodes CASSLELSTLNTGELFF. Based on the CDR3 plus reference TRBV13 and TRBJ2-2, the full variable domain is AAGVIQSPRHLIKEKRETATLKCYPIPRHDTVYWYQQGPGQDPQFLISFYEKMQSDKGSIPDRFSAQQFSDYHSELNMSSLELGDSALYFCASSLELSTLNTGELFFGEGSRLTVL.

This clone was seen a few times. The V call is TRBV11-2, the J call TRBJ2-2; 7 positions agree with TRBD2. In germline, CDR1 is SGHAT, CDR2 FQNNGV. This CDR3 spans 14 amino acids. The junction had 4 bases not matched to a gene; V was cut back by 3 bases and J by 6 bases. The DNA for the CDR3 is TGTGCCAGCAGCTTCGGCGGGAGCCCCGGGGAGCTGTTTTTT. Translated, it gives CASSFGGSPGELFF.

This rearrangement joins TRBV5-4 to TRBJ2-1; tentative D call: TRBD1 (5 bases). V was cut by 0 bases and J by 0 bases, with 10 bases left in between. CDR1 is SGHNT, CDR2 YYREEE, per germline (reference sequence). The CDR3 is made up of 16 amino acids. CDR3 loop: CASSLGGLHSYNEQFF. CDR3 bases: TGTGCCAGCAGCTTGGGGGGCTTACACTCCTACAATGAGCAGTTCTTC.

This sequence joins TRBV9 and TRBJ2-1; 7 nucleotides line up with TRBD2. The CDR3 covers 16 residues. Per the germline V gene, CDR1 is SGDLS and CDR2 is YYNGEE. The ends lost 3 bases at V and 1 base at J; junction bases unmatched: 7. The CDR3 coding sequence is TGTGCCAGCAGCGCCTTTAGCGGGCGGTCCTACAATGAGCAGTTCTTC. Protein product: CASSAFSGRSYNEQFF. The full variable domain, with the rest looked up from reference TRBV9 and TRBJ2-1, is DSGVTQTPKHLITATGQRVTLRCSPRSGDLSVYWYQQSLDQGLQFLIQYYNGEERAKGNILERFSAQQFPDLHSELNLSSLELGDSALYFCASSAFSGRSYNEQFFGPGTRLTVL.

This clone has only a few counts. This chain connects TRBV4-3 to TRBJ2-3; D unresolved. V lost 0 bases, J lost 5 bases, and 12 bases lay in between. CDR1 and CDR2 (germline): LGHNA, YSLEER. The CDR3 runs 15 residues. CDR3 loop: CASSQDIREVDTQYF. The CDR3 bases are TGCGCCAGCAGCCAAGATATCCGAGAAGTAGATACGCAGTATTTT.

V gene TRBV10-3 combines with J gene TRBJ1-2; no firm D call. CDR1 is ENHRY, CDR2 SYGVKD, per germline. This CDR3 has 13 amino acids. Trimming cost V 2 bases and J 3 bases, with 7 bases left between them. CDR3 in amino acids: CAISEGSDYGYTF. Here the CDR3 DNA reads TGTGCCATCAGTGAGGGGAGCGACTATGGCTACACCTTC.

This clone appeared a single time. The rearrangement uses TRBV19 and TRBJ2-5, with 8 bases that match TRBD1. The V segment lost 0 bases and the J segment 6 bases; nucleotides outside the gene matches: 6. The CDR3 covers 15 residues. Germline CDR1 LNHDA, CDR2 SQIVND (reference sequence). The CDR3 protein is CASSIEFFRGQTQYF. CDR3 DNA sequence: TGTGCCAGTAGTATAGAATTTTTCAGGGGGCAGACCCAGTACTTC.

The chain employs TRBV27 and TRBJ1-2, with D maybe TRBD1 (5 bases). The CDR3 has 13 amino acids. Trimming cost V 8 bases and J 4 bases, with 14 bases left between them. In germline, CDR1 is MNHEY, CDR2 SMNVEV (reference sequence). CDR3 amino acids: CASPPGGIYGYTF. DNA of the CDR3: TGTGCCAGCCCCCCGGGGGGAATCTATGGCTACACCTTC.

V usage is TRBV9 and J usage is TRBJ2-5; the match to TRBD2 covers 11 bases. The CDR3 is 14 amino acids. CDR1 and CDR2 (germline): SGDLS, YYNGEE. V was pared by 4 bases and J by 3 bases, with 2 bases of the junction left unmatched. The CDR3 nucleotides are TGTGCCAGCAGCTTTAGCGGGAGGGAAGAGACCCAGTACTTC. Its protein product is CASSFSGREETQYF.

This chain's CDR3 is CASSLMSRSVIGELFF. CDR3 nucleotide sequence: TGTGCCAGCAGCTTAATGAGCCGTTCGGTAATCGGGGAGCTGTTTTTT. This chain uses TRBV11-1 with TRBJ2-2, with D unclear. CDR1 and CDR2 from the germline V gene are SGHAT and FQDESV (reference sequence). Trimming took off 2 bases at V and 7 bases at J, with 17 bases between the two ends. The CDR3 is 16 residues long.

The chain links TRBV5-1 to TRBJ2-2, with D uncertain. The germline V gene has CDR1 SGHRS and CDR2 YFSETQ. This CDR3 comprises 16 residues. V dropped 0 bases and J dropped 0 bases, with 9 bases sitting between them. The CDR3 reads CASSLEGRTNTGELFF. The CDR3 DNA is TGCGCCAGCAGCTTGGAGGGCCGAACGAACACCGGGGAGCTGTTTTTT.

The chain carries TRBV9 and TRBJ1-1; D remains ambiguous. The CDR3 has 13 residues. Germline V gives CDR1 SGDLS, CDR2 YYNGEE. Trimming cost V 0 bases and J 2 bases, with 5 bases left between them. CDR3 region: CASSVAVNTEAFF. CDR3 sequence (DNA): TGTGCCAGCAGCGTAGCCGTTAACACTGAAGCTTTCTTT.

This chain joins TRBV5-1 and TRBJ1-2, with D possibly matching TRBD1 (5 bases). Between the trimmed V and J ends, which lost 9 bases and 0 bases, there was a span of 15 bases. Per the germline V gene, CDR1 is SGHRS and CDR2 is YFSETQ. This CDR3 has 14 residues. The CDR3, as DNA: TGCGCCACCTCCTTGGGGACGGCTAACTATGGCTACACCTTC. The encoded protein is CATSLGTANYGYTF.

This clone showed up just a few times. The rearrangement links TRBV30 to TRBJ1-3; maybe TRBD1 (6 bases). The V gene lost 3 bases and the J gene lost 2 bases, with 14 bases spanning the gap. The CDR3 totals 15 residues. CDR1 and CDR2 from the germline V gene are GTSNPN and SVGIG (reference sequence). Written as DNA, the CDR3 is TGTGCCTGGAGAGGACGCAGGGGAGCTGGAAACACCATATATTTT. This codes for CAWRGRRGAGNTIYF. Drawing the rest from reference TRBV30 and TRBJ1-3, the complete variable domain is SQTIHQWPATLVQPVGSPLSLECTVEGTSNPNLYWYRQAAGRGLQLLFYSVGIGQISSEVPQNLSASRPQDRQFILSSKKLLLSDSGFYLCAWRGRRGAGNTIYFGEGSWLTVV.

The J gene is TRBJ1-5, the V gene TRBV2; D call uncertain. Per germline, CDR1 SNHLY and CDR2 FYNNEI. The CDR3 runs to 12 residues. The V and J ends lost 4 bases and 7 bases respectively, with 8 bases between them. CDR3 nucleotides: TGTGCCAGCAGTGTAACGGAGCAGCCCCAGCATTTT. This codes for CASSVTEQPQHF.

This chain connects TRBV19 to TRBJ1-2; D is undetermined. CDR3 length equals 20 residues. Trimming removed 0 bases from V and 1 base from J, with 24 bases in between. Germline assignment: CDR1 LNHDA and CDR2 SQIVND (reference sequence). CDR3 DNA sequence: TGTGCCAGTAGTATAGATCCGCCGGCAGGAGGTTACTCTTTTAACTATGGCTACACCTTC. Translation: CASSIDPPAGGYSFNYGYTF.

The chain uses TRBV5-4 and TRBJ1-2; the match to TRBD1 covers 9 bases. CDR1 SGHNT and CDR2 YYREEE come from the germline V gene (reference sequence). The trim removed 3 bases at V and 2 bases at J, leaving 11 bases unmatched. CDR3 length equals 17 residues. The CDR3, as DNA: TGTGCCAGCAGCTGGGTCCTGGACAGGGGCGGGAACTATGGCTACACCTTC. It specifies CASSWVLDRGGNYGYTF. The full variable domain, with the rest looked up from reference TRBV5-4 and TRBJ1-2, is ETGVTQSPTHLIKTRGQQVTLRCSSQSGHNTVSWYQQALGQGPQFIFQYYREEENGRGNFPPRFSGLQFPNYSSELNVNALELDDSALYLCASSWVLDRGGNYGYTFGSGTRLTVV.

The chain uses TRBV5-1 and TRBJ2-1; D not resolved. The CDR3 length is 13 residues. The germline V and J ends were trimmed by 0 bases and 14 bases, with 15 bases remaining between them. Germline V CDR1 and CDR2: SGHRS, YFSETQ. The CDR3 region is CASSLGLASGEFF. Written as DNA, the CDR3 is TGCGCCAGCAGCTTGGGGCTGGCTAGTGGGGAGTTCTTC. Supplemented by reference TRBV5-1 and TRBJ2-1, the full variable domain reads KAGVTQTPRYLIKTRGQQVTLSCSPISGHRSVSWYQQTPGQGLQFLFEYFSETQRNKGNFPGRFSGRQFSNSRSEMNVSTLELGDSALYLCASSLGLASGEFFGPGTRLTVL.

This clone was recorded only once. This chain connects TRBV19 to TRBJ2-5; 8 bases match TRBD1. Germline CDR1 reads LNHDA; CDR2 reads SQIVND (reference sequence). V was pared by 7 bases and J by 5 bases, with 12 bases of the junction left unmatched. The CDR3 loop spans 15 amino acids. CDR3 sequence: CASIPKDRVFETQYF. The CDR3 DNA reads TGTGCCAGTATCCCAAAGGACAGGGTGTTTGAGACCCAGTACTTC.

V and J are TRBV18 and TRBJ2-4; D is unresolved. The CDR3 consists of 13 residues. Germline CDR1 KGHSH, CDR2 LQKENI. Trimming stripped 4 bases from V and 8 bases from J, with 12 bases between. The CDR3 loop reads CASSLGQADIQYF. DNA of the CDR3: TGTGCCAGCTCACTTGGTCAGGCGGACATTCAGTACTTC.

In nucleotides, the CDR3 is TGTGCCAGCAGCCGACAGGGGCGTCAAGAGACCCAGTACTTC. It translates to CASSRQGRQETQYF. The rearrangement uses TRBV6-1 and TRBJ2-5, with 8 bases identical to TRBD1. This CDR3 spans 14 amino acids. In germline, CDR1 is MNHNS, CDR2 SASEGT. V shed 6 bases, J shed 2 bases, and the junction held 5 bases outside the gene matches.

This chain links TRBV7-9 with TRBJ1-2; D is unresolved. Trimming took off 1 base at V and 7 bases at J, with 7 bases between the two ends. Germline CDR1 and CDR2: SEHNR and FQNEAQ (reference sequence). CDR3 length: 12 amino acids. CDR3 region: CASSLGGRGYTF. CDR3 DNA: TGTGCCAGCAGCTTAGGAGGTCGTGGCTACACCTTC. The full variable domain, rest sourced from reference TRBV7-9 and TRBJ1-2, is DTGVSQNPRHKITKRGQNVTFRCDPISEHNRLYWYRQTLGQGPEFLTYFQNEAQLEKSRLLSDRFSAERPKGSFSTLEIQRTEQGDSAMYLCASSLGGRGYTFGSGTRLTVV.

The chain joins TRBV5-3 to TRBJ2-6; 12 bases line up with TRBD2. TRBV5-3 is known as an ORF, though its function is uncertain. Losses at the gene ends were 4 bases for V and 0 bases for J; bases not matched to a gene: 5. The CDR3 is 18 residues long. The CDR3 DNA is TGTGCCAGAAGCCTAGGGACTAGCGGGCCCTCTGGGGCCAACGTCCTGACTTTC. Translating gives CARSLGTSGPSGANVLTF.

The chain recombines TRBV11-2 with TRBJ2-5; no reliable D call. This CDR3 comprises 14 residues. V was pared by 3 bases and J by 1 base, with 9 bases between. Germline CDR1 and CDR2: SGHAT and FQNNGV. The CDR3 DNA sequence: TGTGCCAGCAGCTTTACTCCCGCCCAAGAGACCCAGTACTTC. This gives the protein CASSFTPAQETQYF.